This T cell receptor (beta chain) emerged from a study of Ad26.COV2.S vaccination and SARS-CoV-2 variants. Across the study: Each vaccinee took Ad26.COV2.S intramuscularly, once or twice 56 days apart.

The length of the CDR3 is 12 residues. V lost 7 bases, J lost 2 bases, and 11 bases lay in between. Germline V lookup: CDR1 SQVTM, CDR2 ANQGSEA. Assay: immunoSEQ multiplex PCR; the TCRdb copy retains only in-frame clones and omits some. The data contain about 350,000 clones, roughly 81% of them singletons. Treatment reported: around 19 received Ad26.COV2.S at low or high dose, single or two shots; about 5 received placebo; per-sample allocation not given. Collection of the samples took place on day 63 after the first injection of vaccine or placebo. Sequencing used peripheral blood, obtained in a trial of Ad26.COV2.S vaccine versus placebo. This chain connects TRBV29-1 to TRBJ2-5; D not resolved. This receptor was obtained from a person aged 18-60 years who received the Ad26.COV2.S COVID-19 vaccine or a placebo. The CDR3 loop reads CSGGTAQETQYF. The CDR3 bases are TGCAGCGGAGGTACAGCTCAAGAGACCCAGTACTTC.